The 4 T cell receptor beta chains in this list originate from one sample, sequenced in a study of regulatory T cells in long-lasting Graves disease. Time point described: newly diagnosed GD, antithyroid drugs for less than 3 months. With RNA extracted from PBMCs as input, the TCR library was made. Sequencing libraries for TCR beta were prepared with iRepertoire HTBI primers and Arm-PCR of CDR3 regions. TCRdb itself ran the multiplex PCR reads through MiXCR, one entry per CDR3 protein. The profile covers 400,000 to 550,000 distinct CDR3 sequences, with 15% appearing a single time and 16% taken by the ten largest. The sample was also reused in another study, on T cells in Graves' hyperthyroidism and ophthalmopathy.

Sequenced material: peripheral blood mononuclear cells (PBMCs), taken at new diagnosis, from a patient treated with antithyroid drugs. The source is a woman between 25 and 40 years old with Graves disease.

In this sample, this clonotype turned up many times. One end of the junction fails to match germline, which may point to a read error. The rearrangement joins TRBV27 to TRBJ2-1; 8 nucleotides match TRBD2. Germline V gene sequence: CDR1 MNHEY, CDR2 SMNVEV (reference sequence). The CDR3 totals 16 residues. The CDR3 protein is CASSPWTSSPYSEQFF. CDR3 DNA: TGTGCCAGCAGTCCGTGGACTAGCTCCCCTTACAGTGAGCAGTTCTTC.

This clonotype showed up many times. The genes are TRBV12-3 or TRBV12-4 and TRBJ2-1, with a weak D call TRBD1 (6 bases). The CDR3 sequence is 13 residues long. The V and J ends lost 7 bases and 5 bases respectively, with 12 bases between them. Written as DNA, the CDR3 is TGTGCCAGCACAGGGGCGGTTGACAATGAGCAGTTCTTC. Its translation: CASTGAVDNEQFF.

Concerning this clonotype itself: A much larger clone lies one base from this, so it may be a read error. The genes are TRBV25-1 and TRBJ2-1, with 13 bases that match TRBD2. Germline assignment: CDR1 MGHDK and CDR2 SYGVNS. The CDR3 has 17 residues. The CDR3 region is CTSSEPWTSGSKDEQFF. The CDR3 DNA reads as TGTACCAGCAGTGAACCCTGGACTAGCGGGAGTAAGGATGAGCAGTTCTTC.

This chain uses TRBV6-1 with TRBJ2-1, with TRBD2 identical over 11 bases. Germline assignment: CDR1 MNHNS and CDR2 SASEGT. The CDR3 runs to 14 residues. The V segment lost 6 bases and the J segment 9 bases; nucleotides outside the gene matches: 7. CDR3: CASRTSGSGFEQFF. The CDR3 DNA is TGTGCCAGCAGAACTAGCGGGAGTGGGTTTGAGCAGTTCTTC.